Reported below is one T cell receptor (beta chain). Its antigen is still unknown. No base quality information exists; no much larger clone differs at one position. The data originate from a study of shared clonotypes between healthy human individuals (dated by TCRdb to the early 2020s). Background on the whole study: The cohort comprised two women and a few men aged 18 to 49 years. For each donor, CD4 naive and CD4 memory were each run on three plates, CD8 naive on two plates, and CD8 memory on one plate. To estimate repertoire size and how much clonotype sharing occurs between individuals, the study deeply sequenced the blood TCR repertoires of five healthy adults. Different laboratories and diverse techniques were used to prepare libraries and sequence TCR repertoires, to increase sequencing depth and limit assay-specific biases. Per donor, leukapheresis produced somewhere between about 0.9 and 10 billion PBMCs.

Overall study outcomes, separate from this receptor: Because the study included only a small number of donors, the genetic and exposure-history diversity represented was limited. Pairwise subsampling indicated that sequencing depth was expected to affect the degree of clonotype sharing among donors. Even with the large sequencing depth, rarefaction of the sorted-subset datasets indicated that sequencing was incomplete. Larger estimated clonotype richness was generally found for naive subsets than for memory subsets. Across a handful of donors, approximately 5% of naive CD4, over 3% of naive CD8, under 2.5% of memory CD4, and about 0.4% of memory CD8 clonotypes were shared. Sampling was limited to blood, and TCR repertoires in tissue likely differ from TCR repertoires in blood. Clonotypes shared by all four sorted-subset donors showed higher generation probabilities than non-shared clonotypes.

Donors were healthy HIV-negative adults with no recently reported acute infections or vaccinations. Every donor was a Caucasian adult residing in Nashville, Tennessee, USA. CD4+ T cells were enriched by magnetic negative selection; naive cells were then positively selected on CD45RA, and the negative fraction formed the memory subset. Blood was obtained by leukapheresis, after which PBMCs were separated by Ficoll-Histopaque density gradient centrifugation and cryopreserved in liquid nitrogen vapor phase. Purity and quantity of every magnetically sorted T cell population were checked by analytical flow cytometry. Genomic DNA was isolated from every sorted fraction and measured by UV absorbance on a Nanodrop 2000c. Trimming removed 4 bases from V and 9 bases from J; the gene matches leave 7 bases unexplained. According to the germline V gene, CDR1 reads SGHDT and CDR2 reads YYEEEE. The CDR3 contains 14 residues, cysteine and phenylalanine counted. Only the CDR3 DNA stays, 42 bases, in frame from base 1.

Using the deep immunoSEQ assay, multiplex PCR amplified TCR CDR3 regions from genomic DNA. Genomic DNA extracted from each cell subset was distributed evenly over all wells of several immunoSEQ 96-well plates, and each plate served as one replicate. For sorted subsets, each replicate PCR was loaded with approximately 0.2 ug genomic DNA, equivalent to 32,000 or so T cell genomes. Purified libraries were quantified with a Qubit 3.0 fluorometer, sized on a Bioanalyzer 2100, and re-quantified with the KAPA Library Quantification kit. Each immunoSEQ 96-well plate was sequenced on its own single-read 150-cycle Illumina NextSeq 550 flow cell. Per the authors' processing: Because the immunoSEQ output held only junctional sequences and lacked quality scores, the filtering could not match the filtering applied to full-length reads. To assign V/J genes and CDR3, sequences were annotated using PyIR, a Python wrapper for IgBLAST v1.9, with IMGT germline references. Any read was removed if the V/J assignment was weak (E-value above 1e-6), the CDR3 was missing, or the read contained stop codons, out-of-frame junctions, or ambiguous translated residues. V3J clonotypes were defined by identical inferred V gene, J gene, and CDR3 amino acid sequence. The percentage overlap between two repertoires was calculated by dividing the number of shared unique clonotypes by the size of the smaller repertoire. RTK rarefaction, the Chao1 estimator, and Recon v2.1 estimates of unobserved clonotypes were used to assess repertoire richness. Generation probabilities were computed with OLGA for all TCRbeta clonotypes obtained by the gDNA method from several donors. What TCRdb holds here is the immuneACCESS table cut down to in-frame rearrangements. Part of the clones is not present; checked against another copy, under half of the missing clones reflect an unresolved V gene, and the others are unexplained. Clone size and V and J calls were adopted from that table, with D and trimming inferred from the DNA. The sample profile shows a few million clones; 93% of them were found once. The ten largest clones take up 0.39% of the sample.

This TCR derives from a man between 18 and 29 years old in good health. Some clones in this sample may be carry-over from other donors' samples. The rearrangement joined TRBV5-6 to TRBJ2-1; 10 bases in the junction line up with TRBD2. The sequencing input was naive CD4+ T cells from PBMCs. The cell subset or site label corresponds to: CD45RA+ positively selected. The nucleotide sequence is given as TGTGCCAGCAGCGATTCTAGCGGGAGTACTGAGCAGTTCTTC. Translated, this is CASSDSSGSTEQFF.